This TCR beta chain came from a study of blood T cell repertoires in COVID-19. Study background: Samples came from the United States, Italy and Spain, spanning acute and convalescent COVID-19.

V shed 2 bases and J shed 6 bases, with 14 bases lying between them. Germline CDR1 is SGHNT and CDR2 is YYREEE (reference sequence). CDR3 length: 14 residues. This table comes from immunoSEQ multiplex PCR, and its TCRdb copy is limited to in-frame clones, with some not included. The sample carries 250,000 to 300,000 clones, 80% to 90% recorded once. The TCR was taken from a woman between 70 and 85 years old with COVID-19, enrolled during active disease. The rearrangement uses TRBV5-4 and TRBJ1-1; the D gene is possibly TRBD1 (5 bases). Sequencing input: peripheral blood. Written as DNA, the CDR3 is TGTGCCAGCAGCTTTAGCGGGGCGGGCGCTGAAGCTTTCTTT. Protein: CASSFSGAGAEAFF.